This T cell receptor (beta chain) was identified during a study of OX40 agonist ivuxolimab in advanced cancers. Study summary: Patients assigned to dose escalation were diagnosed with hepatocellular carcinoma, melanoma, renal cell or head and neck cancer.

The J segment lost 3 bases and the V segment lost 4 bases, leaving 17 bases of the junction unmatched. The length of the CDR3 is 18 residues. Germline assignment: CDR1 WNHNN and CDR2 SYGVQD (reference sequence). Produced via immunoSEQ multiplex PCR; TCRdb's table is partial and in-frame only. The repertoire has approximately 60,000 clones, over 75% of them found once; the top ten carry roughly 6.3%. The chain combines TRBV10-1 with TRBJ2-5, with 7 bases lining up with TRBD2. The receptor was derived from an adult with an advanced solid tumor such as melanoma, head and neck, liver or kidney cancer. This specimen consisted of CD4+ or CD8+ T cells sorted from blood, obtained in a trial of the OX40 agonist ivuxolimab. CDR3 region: CASSGRTRRLAREETQYF. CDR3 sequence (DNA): TGCGCCAGCAGTGGGCGTACTAGGAGACTAGCAAGAGAAGAGACCCAGTACTTC.